These 8 T cell receptor beta chains were all obtained from the same sample, sequenced in a study of graft-versus-host responses after intestinal transplantation. Profiling relied on immunoSEQ multiplex PCR, and the TCRdb table lists in-frame clones only, not all of them. The sample has 90,000 to 150,000 clones, 85% to 95% seen once; the top ten hold around 0.12%. These receptors' antigens are unknown. The material sequenced was unstimulated CD4+ T cells sorted from spleen or lymph node cells, taken before intestinal transplant. The receptors were gathered from a human donor who received an intestinal transplant.

Remarks on this clone: This same CDR3 is encoded by further DNA sequences in the sample. The chain couples TRBV5-1 to TRBJ1-5, with a tentative D call TRBD1 (6 bases). This CDR3 comprises 15 residues. V lost 0 bases to trimming and J lost 1 base, with 8 bases between them. Germline loops: CDR1 SGHRS, CDR2 YFSETQ. The CDR3 sequence: CASSLGQASNQPQHF. For the CDR3, the DNA is TGCGCCAGCAGCTTGGGACAGGCCAGCAATCAGCCCCAGCATTTT.

Worth noting for this clone: The sample contains more than one DNA sequence encoding this CDR3. CDR3 protein: CSARRETQYF. In nucleotides, the CDR3 is TGCAGTGCTAGGAGGGAGACCCAGTACTTC. J is TRBJ2-5 and V is TRBV20-1; D gene uncertain. CDR3 length: 10 amino acids. The V and J ends lost 3 bases and 5 bases respectively, with 4 bases between them. CDR1 is DFQATT, CDR2 SNEGSKA, per germline (reference sequence).

The V call is TRBV14, the J call TRBJ1-2; D call uncertain. Between the trimmed V and J ends, which lost 2 bases and 3 bases, there was a span of 13 bases. The germline CDR1 and CDR2 sequences are SGHDN and FVKESK. The CDR3 has 15 amino acids. The CDR3 spells CASSQNTPGYYGYTF. As DNA, the CDR3 is TGTGCCAGCAGCCAAAATACTCCGGGATACTATGGCTACACCTTC. Supplemented by reference TRBV14 and TRBJ1-2, the full variable domain reads EAGVTQFPSHSVIEKGQTVTLRCDPISGHDNLYWYRRVMGKEIKFLLHFVKESKQDESGMPNNRFLAERTGGTYSTLKVQPAELEDSGVYFCASSQNTPGYYGYTFGSGTRLTVV.

CDR3 DNA: TGTGCCAGCAGCCCGGAGGGACTAGCGGGAGGAGAGACCCAGTACTTC. Translating gives CASSPEGLAGGETQYF. V and J are TRBV5-4 and TRBJ2-5; 15 bases match TRBD2. There are 16 residues in the CDR3. Germline CDR1 reads SGHNT; CDR2 reads YYREEE (reference sequence). With 4 bases clipped from V and 4 bases from J, the junction kept 5 bases outside the gene matches.

The J gene is TRBJ2-1, the V gene TRBV30; 15 nucleotides agree with TRBD2. CDR1 and CDR2 from the germline V gene are GTSNPN and SVGIG (reference sequence). The length of the CDR3 is 17 residues. J lost 5 bases, V lost 7 bases, and 12 bases had no gene match. CDR3 region: CAYLWTSGRVFNNEQFF. In nucleotides, the CDR3 is TGTGCCTATTTGTGGACTAGCGGGAGGGTTTTTAACAATGAGCAGTTCTTC.

The chain joins TRBV30 to TRBJ1-5; possible D gene TRBD1, 6 bases. Trimming pared 1 base from V and 2 bases from J, leaving 6 bases between. Germline V gene lookup returns CDR1 GTSNPN and CDR2 SVGIG (reference sequence). The CDR3 consists of 13 residues. CDR3 DNA sequence: TGTGCCTGGAGTGCAGGGGGCAATCAGCCCCAGCATTTT. This codes for CAWSAGGNQPQHF.

The chain uses TRBV5-1 and TRBJ2-3; D is ambiguous. Between the trimmed V and J ends, which lost 4 bases and 2 bases, there was a span of 14 bases. The CDR3 spans 15 residues. Germline assignment: CDR1 SGHRS and CDR2 YFSETQ. CDR3 sequence reads: CASSPTTDSTDTQYF. Written as DNA, the CDR3 is TGCGCCAGCAGCCCTACCACCGATTCCACAGATACGCAGTATTTT.

The V gene is TRBV29-1, the J gene TRBJ2-1; D is uncertain. The CDR3 totals 11 residues. Germline CDR1 reads SQVTM; CDR2 reads ANQGSEA. Trimming removed 7 bases from V and 4 bases from J, with 8 bases in between. CDR3 protein: CSAQPYNEQFF. In DNA form, the CDR3 reads TGCAGCGCACAGCCTTACAATGAGCAGTTCTTC.